Following are 21 T cell receptor beta chains from one sample sequenced in a study of early T cells in non-severe SARS-CoV-2 infection. A single record per CDR3 protein comes from TCRdb applying MiXCR to the 5' RACE reads. Of tens of thousands of distinct CDR3 sequences in the sample, about 6% were seen once. Source: whole blood, taken at baseline. These TCRs come from an adult who was a healthcare worker with PCR-confirmed SARS-CoV-2 infection or an uninfected control (not recorded which).

This clonotype occurred many times. This chain's CDR3 is CASSLGTGGIYNEQFF. The DNA of the CDR3 is TGTGCCAGCAGTCTTGGGACGGGGGGTATCTACAATGAGCAGTTCTTC. The rearrangement links TRBV2 to TRBJ2-1; 7 bases are a match to TRBD2. Losses at the gene ends were 5 bases for V and 3 bases for J; bases not matched to a gene: 10. This CDR3 has 16 residues. The germline gives CDR1 SNHLY, CDR2 FYNNEI.

There are many counts of this clonotype. The chain joins TRBV24-1 to TRBJ2-7; the D call may be TRBD1 or TRBD2 (5 bases each). Germline CDR1 is KGHDR and CDR2 is SFDVKD. Trimming left V 2 bases short and J 2 bases short, with 15 bases between. The CDR3 is 16 residues long. The CDR3 protein is CATSDSTGTGTYEQYF. CDR3 DNA sequence: TGTGCCACCAGTGATTCCACCGGGACGGGAACCTACGAGCAGTACTTC.

The chain recombines TRBV20-1 with TRBJ2-1, with TRBD2 matching over 8 bases. V lost 3 bases to trimming and J lost 6 bases; unmatched junction nucleotides: 4. The length of the CDR3 is 13 residues. Looked up from germline, CDR1 is DFQATT and CDR2 is SNEGSKA (reference sequence). The CDR3 is CSARTSERNEQFF. CDR3 nucleotide sequence: TGCAGTGCTAGGACTAGCGAGCGCAATGAGCAGTTCTTC.

This clonotype was detected a few times. The V call is TRBV29-1, the J call TRBJ1-2; D unclear. The V and J ends lost 0 bases and 2 bases respectively, with 10 bases between them. The CDR3 is 14 amino acids. Germline values: CDR1 SQVTM, CDR2 ANQGSEA. As DNA, the CDR3 is TGCAGCGTTGAAGAACTTGCAGGCAACTATGGCTACACCTTC. It translates to CSVEELAGNYGYTF. Full variable domain (outside the CDR3, taken from reference TRBV29-1 and TRBJ1-2): SAVISQKPSRDICQRGTSLTIQCQVDSQVTMMFWYRQQPGQSLTLIATANQGSEATYESGFVIDKFPISRPNLTFSTLTVSNMSPEDSSIYLCSVEELAGNYGYTFGSGTRLTVV.

This clonotype was found many times. The chain employs TRBV6-4 and TRBJ1-2; tentatively, D is TRBD1 (5 bases). The CDR3 has 13 amino acids. Germline CDR1 and CDR2: MRHNA and SNTAGT. The V end lost 3 bases, the J end lost 3 bases, and 8 bases lay between the germline ends. CDR3 region: CASSEGGDYGYTF. For the CDR3, the DNA is TGTGCCAGCAGTGAGGGAGGGGACTATGGCTACACCTTC.

Many counts were recorded for this clonotype. CDR3 sequence (DNA): TGTGCCAGCAGTTTAGGTTCAGTGAATTCACCCCTCCACTTT. Translated, it gives CASSLGSVNSPLHF. The rearrangement uses TRBV12-3 or TRBV12-4 and TRBJ1-6; D ambiguous. The length of the CDR3 is 14 residues. Deletions cut 1 base from V and 7 bases from J, with 8 bases between.

This clonotype has a handful of counts. V is TRBV9 and J is TRBJ2-7; D is possibly TRBD1 (6 bases). The germline CDR1 and CDR2 sequences are SGDLS and YYNGEE. The CDR3 runs 14 residues. V was clipped by 4 bases and J by 3 bases, with 14 bases between them. The CDR3 loop reads CASSRLDRGYEQYF. In nucleotides, the CDR3 is TGTGCCAGCAGCAGGCTGGACAGAGGCTACGAGCAGTACTTC.

This clonotype was seen many times. The rearrangement joins TRBV7-6 to TRBJ2-1, with D maybe TRBD1 (5 bases). The V end was cut by 2 bases, the J end by 5 bases, with 10 bases between. The CDR3 spans 14 residues. Germline loops: CDR1 SGHVS, CDR2 FNYEAQ. The CDR3 region is CASSLKGVHNEQFF. The DNA of the CDR3 is TGTGCCAGCAGCTTAAAAGGGGTCCACAATGAGCAGTTCTTC.

The J gene is TRBJ2-1, the V gene TRBV11-2, with 11 bases fitting TRBD2. Per germline, CDR1 SGHAT and CDR2 FQNNGV. This CDR3 is 16 amino acids long. V lost 1 base to trimming and J lost 9 bases; unmatched junction nucleotides: 8. The CDR3 loop is CASSLATSGGRVEQFF. The CDR3 DNA reads TGTGCCAGCAGCTTAGCAACTAGCGGGGGAAGGGTTGAGCAGTTCTTC. Full variable domain (missing parts from reference TRBV11-2 and TRBJ2-1): EAGVAQSPRYKIIEKRQSVAFWCNPISGHATLYWYQQILGQGPKLLIQFQNNGVVDDSQLPKDRFSAERLKGVDSTLKIQPAKLEDSAVYLCASSLATSGGRVEQFFGPGTRLTVL.

Many counts were recorded for this clonotype. The rearrangement joins TRBV4-3 to TRBJ1-2, with D maybe TRBD1 (5 bases). Germline assignment: CDR1 LGHNA and CDR2 YSLEER. V dropped 3 bases and J dropped 2 bases, with 16 bases sitting between them. The CDR3 contains 16 residues. DNA of the CDR3: TGCGCCAGCAGCCAGTCGGGACGGTTGGGAAACTATGGCTACACCTTC. Its translation: CASSQSGRLGNYGYTF.

This clonotype has just a few counts. The V call is TRBV6-2 or TRBV6-3, the J call TRBJ2-2, with TRBD2 as a possible D gene (6 bases). Germline lookup yields CDR1 MNHEY and CDR2 SVGEGT. The CDR3 extends over 13 amino acids. This CDR3 is CALGGSNTGELFF. In DNA form, the CDR3 reads TGTGCTCTCGGGGGATCGAACACCGGGGAGCTGTTTTTT.

This chain links TRBV5-5 with TRBJ1-4; 8 bases fit TRBD1. J gave up 5 bases and V 0 bases, and 6 bases lay outside the gene matches. This CDR3 is 16 amino acids long. Germline lookup yields CDR1 SGHKS and CDR2 YYEKEE (reference sequence). The CDR3 here is CASSLESAGGNEKLFF. The CDR3 DNA reads TGTGCCAGCAGCTTGGAATCCGCAGGGGGCAATGAAAAACTGTTTTTT.

This clonotype has just a few counts. V and J are TRBV19 and TRBJ2-7; no clear D gene. CDR1 and CDR2 (germline): LNHDA, SQIVND (reference sequence). There are 13 residues in the CDR3. Between the trimmed V and J ends, which lost 4 bases and 7 bases, there was a span of 14 bases. CDR3 coding DNA: TGTGCCAGTAGTAATTCGGAAGGATTGGAGCAGTACTTC. Its protein product is CASSNSEGLEQYF.

The sample holds many counts of this clonotype. The CDR3 loop is CASSYYNEAFF. For the CDR3, the DNA is TGTGCCAGCAGTTATTATAATGAAGCTTTCTTT. The chain uses TRBV6-2 or TRBV6-3 and TRBJ1-1; D ambiguous. Germline loops: CDR1 MNHEY, CDR2 SVGEGT. The CDR3 spans 11 residues. Trimming took 3 bases from V and 7 from J, leaving 6 bases between them.

This chain's CDR3 is CASRSVPTLNTEAFF. The DNA for the CDR3 is TGTGCAAGTCGCTCAGTCCCGACCCTTAACACTGAAGCTTTCTTT. The rearrangement joins TRBV12-2 to TRBJ1-1. TRBV12-2 is described as a pseudogene. The length of the CDR3 is 15 residues.

In this sample, this clonotype turned up many times. This chain uses TRBV6-6 with TRBJ2-5, with 9 bases aligning to TRBD1. This CDR3 contains 17 residues. Germline CDR1 is MNHNY and CDR2 is SVGAGI (reference sequence). The J segment lost 1 base and the V segment lost 2 bases, leaving 8 bases of the junction unmatched. In nucleotides, the CDR3 is TGTGCCAGCAGTTACCCCGGACAGGGGTTAGTCCAAGAGACCCAGTACTTC. This gives the protein CASSYPGQGLVQETQYF.

This clonotype was seen a handful of times. The CDR3 reads CSASEEGDPSYNSPLHF. The CDR3 DNA is TGCAGTGCTAGTGAGGAGGGGGATCCCTCCTATAATTCACCCCTCCACTTT. This sequence joins TRBV20-1 and TRBJ1-6; weak D call: TRBD1 (6 bases). Trimming pared 3 bases from V and 0 bases from J, leaving 15 bases between. Germline V gives CDR1 DFQATT, CDR2 SNEGSKA (reference sequence). The CDR3 is made up of 17 amino acids.

CDR3 loop: CASSPNLAGGRNEQFF. The CDR3 DNA follows: TGTGCCAGCAGTCCCAACCTAGCGGGGGGGCGGAATGAGCAGTTCTTC. The gene calls are TRBV12-3 or TRBV12-4 and TRBJ2-1; 12 bases line up with TRBD2. J was trimmed by 7 bases and V by 5 bases; bases with no gene match: 9. CDR3 length: 16 amino acids.

This chain connects TRBV6-1 to TRBJ2-1; D gene ambiguous. This CDR3 is 15 amino acids long. Trimming left V 7 bases short and J 2 bases short, with 15 bases between. The germline V gene encodes CDR1 MNHNS and CDR2 SASEGT. CDR3: CASIGWQEAYNEQFF. The CDR3 DNA follows: TGTGCCAGCATCGGGTGGCAGGAAGCCTACAATGAGCAGTTCTTC.

There are a few counts of this clonotype. V usage is TRBV20-1 and J usage is TRBJ1-1, with 9 bases that match TRBD1. The length of the CDR3 is 14 residues. The ends lost 5 bases at V and 8 bases at J; junction bases unmatched: 12. CDR1 is DFQATT, CDR2 SNEGSKA, per germline (reference sequence). The CDR3 DNA reads as TGCAGTGCTGAACCGACAGGGGGAGACAGGGAAGCTTTCTTT. Amino acids: CSAEPTGGDREAFF.

The CDR3 spells CASSRTSGDRGGEQYF. The CDR3 DNA reads TGCGCCAGCAGCCGAACCTCCGGCGACAGGGGAGGGGAGCAGTACTTC. This rearrangement joins TRBV4-1 to TRBJ2-7, with D perhaps matching TRBD1 (8 bases). CDR3 size: 16 residues. V was pared by 4 bases and J by 7 bases, with 23 bases between. In germline, CDR1 is MGHRA, CDR2 YSYEKL.